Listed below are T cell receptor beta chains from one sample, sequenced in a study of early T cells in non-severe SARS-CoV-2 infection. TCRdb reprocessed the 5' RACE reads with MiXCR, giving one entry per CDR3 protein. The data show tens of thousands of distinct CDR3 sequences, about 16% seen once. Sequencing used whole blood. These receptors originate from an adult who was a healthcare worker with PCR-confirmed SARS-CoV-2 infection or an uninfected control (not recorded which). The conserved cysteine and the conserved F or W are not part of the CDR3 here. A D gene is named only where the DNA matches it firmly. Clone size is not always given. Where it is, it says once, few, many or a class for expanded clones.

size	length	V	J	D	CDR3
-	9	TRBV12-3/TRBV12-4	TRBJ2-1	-	ASSHGGTQF
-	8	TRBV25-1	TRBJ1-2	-	ASFNYGYT
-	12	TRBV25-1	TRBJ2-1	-	ASSERGRGNEQF
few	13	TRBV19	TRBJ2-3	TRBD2	ASRIAGEGTDTQY
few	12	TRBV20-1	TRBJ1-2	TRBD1	SARDRGRFYGYT
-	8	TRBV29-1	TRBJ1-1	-	SVGPGEAF
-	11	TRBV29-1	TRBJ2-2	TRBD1	SVGQGEVGELF
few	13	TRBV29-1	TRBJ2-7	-	SVEVPTALAYEQY
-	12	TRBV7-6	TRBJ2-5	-	ASRLRGPQETQY
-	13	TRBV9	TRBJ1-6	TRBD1	ASSASGTDNSPLH
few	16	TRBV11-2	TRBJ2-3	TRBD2	ASSSTQLSGINTDTQY
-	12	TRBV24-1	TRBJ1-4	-	ATSDTRQDEKLF
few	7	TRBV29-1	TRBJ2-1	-	SVDNEQF
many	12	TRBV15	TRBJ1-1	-	ATSRDVTSGKAF
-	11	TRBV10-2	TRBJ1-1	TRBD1	ASKRQGGLEAF
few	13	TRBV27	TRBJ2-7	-	ASSPTSVWNYEQY
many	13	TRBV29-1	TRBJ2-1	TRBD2	SVELAGGSYNEQF
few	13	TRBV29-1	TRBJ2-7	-	SVSDSGQPSYEQY
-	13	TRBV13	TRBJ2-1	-	ASSLGGLPYNEQF
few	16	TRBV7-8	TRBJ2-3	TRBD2	ASSLGLAGGRSTDTQY
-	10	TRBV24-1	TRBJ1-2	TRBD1	ATSRQGHGYT
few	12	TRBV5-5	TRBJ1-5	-	ASSLERLNQPQH
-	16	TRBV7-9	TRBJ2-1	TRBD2	ASSSKGGLAGGANEQF
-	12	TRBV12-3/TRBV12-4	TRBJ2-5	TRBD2	ASSWTSAQETQY